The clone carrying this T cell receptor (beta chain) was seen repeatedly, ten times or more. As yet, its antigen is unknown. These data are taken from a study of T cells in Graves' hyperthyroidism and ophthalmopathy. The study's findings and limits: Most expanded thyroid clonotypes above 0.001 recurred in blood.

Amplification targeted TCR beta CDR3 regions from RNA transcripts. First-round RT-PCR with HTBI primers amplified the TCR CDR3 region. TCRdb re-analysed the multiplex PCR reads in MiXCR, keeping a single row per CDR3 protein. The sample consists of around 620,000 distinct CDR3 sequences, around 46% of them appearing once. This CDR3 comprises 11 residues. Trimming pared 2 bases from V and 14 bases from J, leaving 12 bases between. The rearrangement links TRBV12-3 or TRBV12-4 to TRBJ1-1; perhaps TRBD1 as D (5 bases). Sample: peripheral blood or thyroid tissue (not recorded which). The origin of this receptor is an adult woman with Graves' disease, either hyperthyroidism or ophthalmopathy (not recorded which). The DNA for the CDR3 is TGTGCCAGCAGTTTAACGGGGGAGGGATTCTTT. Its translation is CASSLTGEGFF.